What follows are 3 T cell receptor beta chains derived from one specimen sequenced in a study of T cell responses to AZD1222 COVID-19 vaccine. Repertoires were generated with immunoSEQ multiplex PCR, while TCRdb's copy carries only in-frame clones and drops some. The sample includes about 94,000 clones, around nine tenths of them seen just once. Sequences were derived from peripheral blood, sampled on day 0 of AZD1222 vaccination. The source of these receptors is an adult in good health.

This chain links TRBV29-1 with TRBJ2-3; unclear D gene. Trimming removed 0 bases from V and 3 bases from J, with 7 bases in between. CDR1 is SQVTM, CDR2 ANQGSEA, per germline. The CDR3 runs to 13 residues. The CDR3 DNA reads TGCAGCGTTGAAGATCGAAGGACAGATACGCAGTATTTT. Its translation is CSVEDRRTDTQYF.

The rearrangement uses TRBV19 and TRBJ1-5, with 8 nucleotides matching TRBD1. The CDR3 contains 18 residues. Germline V gives CDR1 LNHDA, CDR2 SQIVND (reference sequence). J gave up 3 bases and V 2 bases, and 12 bases lay outside the gene matches. CDR3 nucleotide sequence: TGTGCCAGTAGTATACCCCTGGGCGGGACAGGTCTCAATCAGCCCCAGCATTTT. This encodes CASSIPLGGTGLNQPQHF. The full variable domain, completed using reference TRBV19 and TRBJ1-5, is DGGITQSPKYLFRKEGQNVTLSCEQNLNHDAMYWYRQDPGQGLRLIYYSQIVNDFQKGDIAEGYSVSREKKESFPLTVTSAQKNPTAFYLCASSIPLGGTGLNQPQHFGDGTRLSIL.

The chain uses TRBV11-1 and TRBJ1-2; D gene uncertain. V was trimmed by 1 base and J by 3 bases, leaving 6 bases between them. The CDR3 spans 13 residues. The V gene's germline CDR1 is SGHAT and CDR2 FQDESV (reference sequence). The CDR3 region is CASSLDSDYGYTF. The CDR3 coding sequence is TGTGCCAGCAGCTTAGACAGTGACTATGGCTACACCTTC.